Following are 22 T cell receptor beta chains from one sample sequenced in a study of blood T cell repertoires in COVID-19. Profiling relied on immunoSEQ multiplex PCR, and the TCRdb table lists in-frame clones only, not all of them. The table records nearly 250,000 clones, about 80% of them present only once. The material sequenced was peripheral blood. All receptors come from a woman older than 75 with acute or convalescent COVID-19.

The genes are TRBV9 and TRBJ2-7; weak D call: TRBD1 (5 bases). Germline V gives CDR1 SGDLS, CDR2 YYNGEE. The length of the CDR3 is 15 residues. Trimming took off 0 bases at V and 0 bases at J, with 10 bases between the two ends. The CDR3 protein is CASSVGPRDSYEQYF. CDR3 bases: TGTGCCAGCAGCGTAGGGCCCAGGGACTCCTACGAGCAGTACTTC.

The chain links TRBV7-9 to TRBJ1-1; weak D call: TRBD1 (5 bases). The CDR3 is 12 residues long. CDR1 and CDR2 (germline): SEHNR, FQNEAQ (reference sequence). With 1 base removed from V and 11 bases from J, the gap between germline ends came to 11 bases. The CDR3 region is CASSLVGGWAFF. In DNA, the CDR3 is TGTGCCAGCAGCTTAGTTGGGGGGTGGGCTTTCTTT.

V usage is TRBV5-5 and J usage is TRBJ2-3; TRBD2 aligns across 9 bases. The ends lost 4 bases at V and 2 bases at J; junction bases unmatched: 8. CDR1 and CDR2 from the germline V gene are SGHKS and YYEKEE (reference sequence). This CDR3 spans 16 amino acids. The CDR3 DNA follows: TGTGCCAGCAGCCGGACCGGGACTAGCCACACAGATACGCAGTATTTT. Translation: CASSRTGTSHTDTQYF.

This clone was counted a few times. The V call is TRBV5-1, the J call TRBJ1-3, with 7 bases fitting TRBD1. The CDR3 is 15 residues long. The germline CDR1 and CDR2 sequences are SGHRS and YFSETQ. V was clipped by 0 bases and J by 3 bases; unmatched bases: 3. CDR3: CASSLGGQLGNTIYF. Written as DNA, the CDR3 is TGCGCCAGCAGCTTGGGGGGACAGCTTGGAAACACCATATATTTT.

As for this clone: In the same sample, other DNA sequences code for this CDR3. The CDR3 here is CASSQDPGGQETQYF. In DNA form, the CDR3 reads TGCGCCAGCAGCCAAGATCCGGGGGGCCAGGAGACCCAGTACTTC. The chain couples TRBV4-3 to TRBJ2-5, with a tentative D call TRBD2 (7 bases). Germline V gives CDR1 LGHNA, CDR2 YSLEER. This CDR3 spans 15 amino acids. Trimming cost V 0 bases and J 5 bases, with 13 bases left between them.

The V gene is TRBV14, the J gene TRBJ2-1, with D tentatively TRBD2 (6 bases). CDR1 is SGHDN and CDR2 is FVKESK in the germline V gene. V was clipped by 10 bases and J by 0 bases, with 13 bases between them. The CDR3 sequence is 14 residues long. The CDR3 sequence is CAKPDGSSYNEQFF. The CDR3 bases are TGTGCCAAGCCGGACGGGAGCTCCTACAATGAGCAGTTCTTC.

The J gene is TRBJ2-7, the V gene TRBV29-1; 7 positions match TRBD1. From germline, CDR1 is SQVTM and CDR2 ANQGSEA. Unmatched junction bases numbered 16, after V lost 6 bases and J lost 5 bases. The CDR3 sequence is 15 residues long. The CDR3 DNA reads TGCAGCGTCAGATCCACAGGGGATATTCGCGACGAGCAGTACTTC. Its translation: CSVRSTGDIRDEQYF.

The CDR3 bases are TGTGCCAGCAGCTTACCGAACCTAAATAATTCACCCCTCCACTTT. Translated, it gives CASSLPNLNNSPLHF. The chain uses TRBV7-8 and TRBJ1-6, with unresolved D. There are 15 residues in the CDR3. V gave up 2 bases and J gave up 5 bases, with 10 bases separating them. Looked up from germline, CDR1 is SGHVS and CDR2 is FQNEAQ.

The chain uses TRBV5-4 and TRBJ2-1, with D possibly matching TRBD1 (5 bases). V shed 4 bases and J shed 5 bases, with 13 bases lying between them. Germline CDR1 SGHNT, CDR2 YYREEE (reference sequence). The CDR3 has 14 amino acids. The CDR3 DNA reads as TGTGCCAGCAGCCCAAGGACAATAGACAATGAGCAGTTCTTC. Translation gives CASSPRTIDNEQFF.

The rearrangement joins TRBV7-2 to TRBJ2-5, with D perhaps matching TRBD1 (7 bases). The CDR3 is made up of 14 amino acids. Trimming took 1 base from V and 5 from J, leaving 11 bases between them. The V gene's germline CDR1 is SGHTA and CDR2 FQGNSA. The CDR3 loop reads CASSLEAGGETQYF. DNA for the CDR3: TGTGCCAGCAGCTTAGAAGCAGGGGGGGAGACCCAGTACTTC.

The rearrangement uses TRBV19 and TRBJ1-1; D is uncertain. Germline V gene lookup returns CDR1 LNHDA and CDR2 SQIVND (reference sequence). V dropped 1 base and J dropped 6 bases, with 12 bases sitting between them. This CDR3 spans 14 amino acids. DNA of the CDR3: TGTGCCAGTAGTATAGGGGAGGGAGAACCTGAAGCTTTCTTT. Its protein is CASSIGEGEPEAFF. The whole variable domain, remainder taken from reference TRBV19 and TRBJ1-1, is DGGITQSPKYLFRKEGQNVTLSCEQNLNHDAMYWYRQDPGQGLRLIYYSQIVNDFQKGDIAEGYSVSREKKESFPLTVTSAQKNPTAFYLCASSIGEGEPEAFFGQGTRLTVV.

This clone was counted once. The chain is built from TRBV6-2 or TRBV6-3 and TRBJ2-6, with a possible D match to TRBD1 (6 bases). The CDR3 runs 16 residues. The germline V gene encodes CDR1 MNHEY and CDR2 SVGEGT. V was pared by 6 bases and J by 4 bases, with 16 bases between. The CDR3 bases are TGTGCCAGCAGCTCCCCTACAGGGCCCGGGGCCAACGTCCTGACTTTC. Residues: CASSSPTGPGANVLTF.

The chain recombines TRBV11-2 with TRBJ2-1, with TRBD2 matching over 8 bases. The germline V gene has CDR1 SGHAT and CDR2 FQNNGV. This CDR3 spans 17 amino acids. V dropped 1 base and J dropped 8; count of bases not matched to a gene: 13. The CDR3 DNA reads TGTGCCAGCAGCTTAGTCATTAGCGGGACCAAGATCGATGAGCAGTTCTTC. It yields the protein CASSLVISGTKIDEQFF.

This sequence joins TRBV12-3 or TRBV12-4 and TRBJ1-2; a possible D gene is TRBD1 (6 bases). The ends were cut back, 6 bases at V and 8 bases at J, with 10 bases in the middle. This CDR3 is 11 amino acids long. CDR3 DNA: TGTGCCAGCAGCACAGGGTTCGGCTACACCTTC. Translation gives CASSTGFGYTF.

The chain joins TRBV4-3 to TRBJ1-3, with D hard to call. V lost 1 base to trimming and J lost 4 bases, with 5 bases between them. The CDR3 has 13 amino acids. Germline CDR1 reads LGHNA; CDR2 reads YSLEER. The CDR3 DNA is TGCGCCAGCAGCCAAGCGGTAGGAAACACCATATATTTT. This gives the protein CASSQAVGNTIYF.

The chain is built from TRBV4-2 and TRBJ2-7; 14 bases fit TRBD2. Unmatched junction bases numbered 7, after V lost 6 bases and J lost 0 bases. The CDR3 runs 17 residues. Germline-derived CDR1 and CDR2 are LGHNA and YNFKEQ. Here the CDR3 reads CASSRGLAGGSSYEQYF. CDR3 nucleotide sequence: TGTGCCAGCAGTCGAGGACTAGCGGGGGGATCCTCCTACGAGCAGTACTTC.

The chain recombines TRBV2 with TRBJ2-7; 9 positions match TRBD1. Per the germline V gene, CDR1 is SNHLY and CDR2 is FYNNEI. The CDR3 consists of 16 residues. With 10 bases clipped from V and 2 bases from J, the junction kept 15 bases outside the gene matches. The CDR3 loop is CATLRGQGRRTYEQYF. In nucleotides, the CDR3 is TGTGCCACCCTCCGGGGACAGGGACGAAGGACCTACGAGCAGTACTTC. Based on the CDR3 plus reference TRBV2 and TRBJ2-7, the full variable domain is EPEVTQTPSHQVTQMGQEVILRCVPISNHLYFYWYRQILGQKVEFLVSFYNNEISEKSEIFDDQFSVERPDGSNFTLKIRSTKLEDSAMYFCATLRGQGRRTYEQYFGPGTRLTVT.

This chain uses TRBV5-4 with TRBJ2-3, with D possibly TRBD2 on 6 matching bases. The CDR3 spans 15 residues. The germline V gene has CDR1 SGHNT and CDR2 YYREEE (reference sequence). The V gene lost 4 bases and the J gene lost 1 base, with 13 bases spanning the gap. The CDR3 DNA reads TGTGCCAGCAGCGCGGGGACGGGGGGCACAGATACGCAGTATTTT. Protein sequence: CASSAGTGGTDTQYF.

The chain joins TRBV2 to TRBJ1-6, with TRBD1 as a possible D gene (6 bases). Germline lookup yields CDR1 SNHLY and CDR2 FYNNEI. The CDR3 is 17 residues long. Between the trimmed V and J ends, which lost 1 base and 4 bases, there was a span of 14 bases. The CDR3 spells CASSEVGASSYNSPLHF. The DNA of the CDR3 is TGTGCCAGCAGTGAAGTGGGGGCCTCCTCTTATAATTCACCCCTCCACTTT.

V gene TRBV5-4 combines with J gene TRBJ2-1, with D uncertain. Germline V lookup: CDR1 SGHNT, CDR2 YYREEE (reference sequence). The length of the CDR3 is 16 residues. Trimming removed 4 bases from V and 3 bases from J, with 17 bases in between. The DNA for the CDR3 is TGTGCCAGCAGCCCCTCTGGTTCTTCACTCTACAATGAGCAGTTCTTC. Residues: CASSPSGSSLYNEQFF.

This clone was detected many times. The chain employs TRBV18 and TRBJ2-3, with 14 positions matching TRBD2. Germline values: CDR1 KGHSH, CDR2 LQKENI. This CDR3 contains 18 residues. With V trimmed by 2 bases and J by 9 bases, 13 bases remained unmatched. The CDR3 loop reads CASSPGLAGGPRGSTQYF. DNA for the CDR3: TGTGCCAGCTCACCAGGACTAGCGGGGGGCCCCCGGGGGAGCACGCAGTATTTT.

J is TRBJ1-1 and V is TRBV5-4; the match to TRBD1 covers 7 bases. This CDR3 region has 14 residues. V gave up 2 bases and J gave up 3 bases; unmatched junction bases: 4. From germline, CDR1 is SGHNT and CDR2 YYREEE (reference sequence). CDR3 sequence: CASSFGQADTEAFF. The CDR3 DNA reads TGTGCCAGCAGCTTTGGACAGGCTGACACTGAAGCTTTCTTT.